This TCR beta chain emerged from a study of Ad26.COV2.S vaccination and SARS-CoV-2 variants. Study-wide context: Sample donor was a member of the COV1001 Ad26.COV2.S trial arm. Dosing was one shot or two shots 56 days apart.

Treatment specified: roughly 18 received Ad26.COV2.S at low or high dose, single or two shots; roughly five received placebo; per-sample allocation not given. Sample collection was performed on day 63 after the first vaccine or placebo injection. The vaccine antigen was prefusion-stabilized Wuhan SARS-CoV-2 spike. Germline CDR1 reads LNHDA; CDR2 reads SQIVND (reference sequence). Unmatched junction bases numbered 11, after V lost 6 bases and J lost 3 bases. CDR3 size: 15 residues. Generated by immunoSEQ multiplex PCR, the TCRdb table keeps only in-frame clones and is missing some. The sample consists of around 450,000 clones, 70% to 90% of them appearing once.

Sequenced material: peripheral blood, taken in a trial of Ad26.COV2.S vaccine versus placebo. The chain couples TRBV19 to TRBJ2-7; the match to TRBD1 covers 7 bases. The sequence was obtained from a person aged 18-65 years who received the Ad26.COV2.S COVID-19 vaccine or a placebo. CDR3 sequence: CASRTSTGQSYEQYF. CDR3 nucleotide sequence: TGTGCCAGTAGGACTTCTACGGGACAGAGCTACGAGCAGTACTTC.